A single sample is the source of the 20 T cell receptor beta chains below, sequenced in a study of response to subunit inactivated influenza vaccine. TCRdb itself ran the RT-PCR reads through MiXCR, one entry per CDR3 protein. This table holds some 500,000 distinct CDR3 sequences, 10% to 15% found once. The sample was PBMCs from blood, taken about 6 weeks after vaccination. All receptors come from a man between 50 and 59 years old who received an inactivated influenza vaccine.

J is TRBJ2-1 and V is TRBV5-1; 7 bases match TRBD1. V lost 0 bases and J lost 5; bases outside the gene matches: 5. Per germline, CDR1 SGHRS and CDR2 YFSETQ. This CDR3 spans 15 amino acids. CDR3 protein: CASSLAPGQDNEQFF. CDR3 DNA: TGCGCCAGCAGCTTGGCCCCCGGACAGGACAATGAGCAGTTCTTC.

The chain recombines TRBV4-3 with TRBJ2-1; 11 nucleotides line up with TRBD2. The CDR3 spans 17 residues. Germline V CDR1 and CDR2: LGHNA, YSLEER. The junction had 8 bases not matched to a gene; V was cut back by 0 bases and J by 7 bases. The CDR3 DNA sequence: TGCGCCAGCAGCCAAGATCCGGGACTAGCGGTGGGGAATGAGCAGTTCTTC. Its protein product is CASSQDPGLAVGNEQFF.

This clonotype was seen only a few times. This rearrangement joins TRBV20-1 to TRBJ2-1; D is possibly TRBD1 or TRBD2 (5 bases each). CDR3 length equals 15 residues. The germline gives CDR1 DFQATT, CDR2 SNEGSKA (reference sequence). Trimming pared 2 bases from V and 7 bases from J, leaving 18 bases between. The DNA of the CDR3 is TGCAGTGCTAGATCTGGGACGCCTGGGGTGAATGAGCAGTTCTTC. Its translation: CSARSGTPGVNEQFF.

This clonotype was seen more than once but under ten times. This chain connects TRBV5-1 to TRBJ2-1, with D uncertain. This CDR3 has 13 amino acids. The germline gives CDR1 SGHRS, CDR2 YFSETQ. V was shortened by 2 bases and J by 8 bases, with 11 bases between the two germline ends. The CDR3 sequence is CASSFITVDEQFF. As DNA, the CDR3 is TGCGCCAGCAGCTTCATCACCGTCGATGAGCAGTTCTTC.

Points on this clonotype: This may come from a read error, since a much larger clone is one base off. The chain carries TRBV4-3 and TRBJ2-7; tentative D call: TRBD2 (5 bases). Germline CDR1 LGHNA, CDR2 YSLEER. The CDR3 consists of 15 residues. The CDR3 coding sequence is TGCGCCAGCAGCCAAGATCGGGGTCTTGAGATCGAGCAGGACTTC. It is translated as CASSQDRGLEIEQDF.

This clonotype was observed a handful of times. The gene calls are TRBV20-1 and TRBJ2-7, with D perhaps matching TRBD1 (6 bases). The V end lost 6 bases, the J end lost 2 bases, and 14 bases lay between the germline ends. CDR1 and CDR2 (germline): DFQATT, SNEGSKA (reference sequence). The CDR3 length is 13 residues. For the CDR3, the DNA is TGCAGTGCACACCGGGACATAGCCTACGAGCAGTACTTC. This translates into CSAHRDIAYEQYF.

CDR3 nucleotide sequence: TGTGCCAGCAGGGAGGCTAGCGATACGAACACCGGGGAGCTGTTTTTT. Protein sequence: CASREASDTNTGELFF. The V call is TRBV28, the J call TRBJ2-2, with D perhaps TRBD2 (6 bases). The V gene lost 6 bases and the J gene lost 0 bases, with 14 bases spanning the gap. The CDR3 loop spans 16 amino acids. Germline V gene lookup returns CDR1 MDHEN and CDR2 SYDVKM.

CDR3 in DNA: TGTGCCAGCAGTGCCCGAGGGGCCCCAACTAATGAAAAACTGTTTTTT. Translation gives CASSARGAPTNEKLFF. The genes are TRBV2 and TRBJ1-4, with D possibly matching TRBD1 (5 bases). CDR1 is SNHLY and CDR2 is FYNNEI in the germline V gene. Trimming removed 4 bases from V and 0 bases from J, with 12 bases in between. The CDR3 extends over 16 amino acids.

The chain employs TRBV11-3 and TRBJ2-1, with D perhaps matching TRBD1 (6 bases). Trimming took off 6 bases at V and 6 bases at J, with 15 bases between the two ends. The CDR3 spans 14 residues. CDR1 is SGHNT and CDR2 is YENEEA in the germline V gene. The CDR3 nucleotides read TGTGCCAGCAGTAATTGGGGGCAGGGCAATGAGCAGTTCTTC. It translates to CASSNWGQGNEQFF.

This clonotype was seen a few times. V usage is TRBV30 and J usage is TRBJ1-2, with a tentative D call TRBD1 (6 bases). Trimming pared 4 bases from V and 8 bases from J, leaving 14 bases between. Germline V gene sequence: CDR1 GTSNPN, CDR2 SVGIG (reference sequence). This CDR3 spans 12 amino acids. DNA for the CDR3: TGTGCCTGGACTAAAGGAGGGGGAGGCTACACCTTC. Its translation is CAWTKGGGGYTF.

This clonotype was recorded at least ten times. The rearrangement links TRBV9 to TRBJ2-5, with D perhaps TRBD1 (6 bases). The CDR3 is 13 amino acids. V was cut by 5 bases and J by 3 bases, with 11 bases left in between. Germline CDR1 and CDR2: SGDLS and YYNGEE. CDR3 sequence reads: CASSTGQKETQYF. The CDR3 region has the DNA TGTGCCAGCAGTACTGGACAGAAAGAGACCCAGTACTTC.

Only a few counts were recorded for this clonotype. This sequence joins TRBV7-2 and TRBJ2-7, with TRBD2 matching 8 bases. Per the germline V gene, CDR1 is SGHTA and CDR2 is FQGNSA. V was pared by 4 bases and J by 4 bases, with 12 bases of the junction left unmatched. There are 16 residues in the CDR3. Written as DNA, the CDR3 is TGTGCCAGCAGCTCACAAGCGGGGGCCGTTCCTTACGAGCAGTACTTC. Its protein product is CASSSQAGAVPYEQYF.

This clonotype was counted only a few times. The V and J genes are TRBV28 and TRBJ1-4, with 8 nucleotides matching TRBD1. Looked up from germline, CDR1 is MDHEN and CDR2 is SYDVKM. The CDR3 covers 16 residues. With V trimmed by 5 bases and J by 8 bases, 13 bases remained unmatched. As DNA, the CDR3 is TGTGCCAGCAGTACGCTAGACAGGGGCGTAACCGAAAAACTGTTTTTT. Its protein is CASSTLDRGVTEKLFF.

This clonotype was seen many times. J is TRBJ1-1 and V is TRBV6-6; D is perhaps TRBD1 (6 bases). In germline, CDR1 is MNHNY, CDR2 SVGAGI (reference sequence). CDR3 size: 13 residues. V shed 2 bases and J shed 4 bases, with 8 bases lying between them. The CDR3 here is CASSYGGGTEAFF. CDR3 DNA sequence: TGTGCCAGCAGTTACGGAGGGGGCACTGAAGCTTTCTTT.

There are a few counts of this clonotype. J is TRBJ2-5 and V is TRBV20-1; perhaps TRBD1 as D (6 bases). Germline V gene data show CDR1 as DFQATT and CDR2 as SNEGSKA (reference sequence). Trimming pared 6 bases from V and 3 bases from J, leaving 20 bases between. The CDR3 is made up of 15 amino acids. The DNA for the CDR3 is TGCAGTGCCAAATCGGACTGGACAGCTAAAGAGACCCAGTACTTC. Translating it yields CSAKSDWTAKETQYF.

The chain uses TRBV12-3 or TRBV12-4 and TRBJ1-5; 7 nucleotides agree with TRBD1. The junction had 7 bases not matched to a gene; V was cut back by 5 bases and J by 3 bases. The CDR3 contains 15 residues. The CDR3 protein is CASSPRGALNQPQHF. DNA of the CDR3: TGTGCCAGCAGTCCCAGGGGGGCCCTCAATCAGCCCCAGCATTTT.

There are a few counts of this clonotype. The chain combines TRBV10-3 with TRBJ1-1; 9 bases line up with TRBD1. Germline loops: CDR1 ENHRY, CDR2 SYGVKD. There are 15 residues in the CDR3. Trimming removed 4 bases from V and 1 base from J; junction bases left unmatched: 4. The CDR3 DNA follows: TGTGCCATCAGTGCGGGACAGGGACGGAACACTGAAGCTTTCTTT. Protein sequence: CAISAGQGRNTEAFF.

The table lists this clonotype with a few counts. The genes are TRBV20-1 and TRBJ2-3; D is possibly TRBD1 or TRBD2 (5 bases each). Looked up from germline, CDR1 is DFQATT and CDR2 is SNEGSKA (reference sequence). V gave up 4 bases and J gave up 4 bases, with 15 bases separating them. The CDR3 is 14 amino acids. CDR3 loop: CSATGTQGPDTQYF. The CDR3 nucleotides read TGCAGTGCTACCGGGACCCAGGGACCAGATACGCAGTATTTT.

This clonotype was seen only a few times. This chain connects TRBV10-3 to TRBJ1-4, with 10 bases identical to TRBD1. CDR1 is ENHRY and CDR2 is SYGVKD in the germline V gene. This CDR3 region has 17 residues. The trim removed 3 bases at V and 2 bases at J, leaving 6 bases unmatched. The CDR3 DNA sequence: TGTGCCATCAGTGACCCCGGGACAGGGGCCACTAATGAAAAACTGTTTTTT. Protein: CAISDPGTGATNEKLFF.

This clonotype showed up just a few times. The J gene is TRBJ2-7, the V gene TRBV7-9; 7 nucleotides agree with TRBD1. Germline CDR1 SEHNR, CDR2 FQNEAQ (reference sequence). The V gene end was trimmed by 5 bases and the J gene end by 0 bases; junction bases not matched to a gene: 7. This CDR3 contains 15 residues. The CDR3 loop reads CASSRETGTSYEQYF. The DNA of the CDR3 is TGTGCCAGCAGCCGAGAGACAGGGACCTCCTACGAGCAGTACTTC.